This T cell receptor beta chain came from a study of tumor and adjacent non-tumor tissue in lung cancer. Study at large: Histology: about a dozen adenocarcinoma, a couple of squamous cell carcinoma, 1 small cell lung cancer.

A modified ARM-PCR protocol with three rounds of nested PCR amplified TCRbeta. TCRdb passed the multiplex PCR reads through MiXCR, listing each CDR3 protein once. The table records some 80,000 distinct CDR3 sequences, over 65% of them present only once. Worth noting for this clonotype: This may come from a read error, since a much larger clone is one base off.

The template was RNA from unsorted bulk tissue. This non-tumor lung sample came from over 3 cm beyond the tumor edge. This CDR3 contains 15 residues. The V and J ends lost 3 bases and 5 bases, in that order; junction bases with no gene match: 6. CDR1 is SGHRS and CDR2 is YFSETQ in the germline V gene. This chain uses TRBV5-1 with TRBJ2-3; 10 bases are shared with TRBD2. Sequenced input: distant non-tumor lung tissue. This receptor was taken from a man aged 65-85 years with non-small cell lung cancer. CDR3 sequence: CASSSSGGYRDTQYF. The CDR3 DNA follows: TGCGCCAGCAGCTCTAGCGGGGGATACAGAGATACGCAGTATTTT.